The T cell receptor (beta chain) under discussion was sequenced for a study of long-term antiretroviral therapy in people with HIV (dated by TCRdb to 2021 to 2024). Regarding the study in general: Collection of the earliest samples took place about a decade ahead of the 2015 WHO recommendation for immediate ART, at a time when ART was typically delayed until CD4 counts fell. A retrospective serial study tested whether ART initiation and durable HIV suppression were associated with changes in peripheral blood TRB repertoire composition and diversity. A total of over 150 cryopreserved PBMC samples came from around 30 adults with confirmed HIV infection and were collected serially over a mean of roughly 6 years (range 1-12). Among the approximately 32 participants with HIV, fewer than twelve were female. No cross-contamination during QIAcube processing was seen in test extractions of a monoclonal T-cell line run alongside 30 or so polyclonal samples.

V loses 1 base, J loses 1 base, and the germline ends lie 10 bases apart. From the cysteine through the phenylalanine, the CDR3 covers 15 amino acids. CDR3 DNA is the only sequence kept; it has 45 bases, read in frame from the first base. CDR1 SGHDN and CDR2 FVKESK are derived from the germline V gene. Overall study outcomes, separate from this receptor: Because pre-ART samples had limited cell numbers, profiling was done on unsorted PBMC rather than on sorted CD4+ and CD8+ T cells. Inferences about post-ART repertoire changes are limited because no data were available on ART adherence, viral resistance or therapy changes. The samples were dated from about 2003 to 2017, and the ART regimens that were used may be less effective than current ART regimens. At every time point, the repertoire was dominated by expanded TRB clones first identified before ART initiation, although this dominance fluctuated and, in many PLHIV, declined after ART. Compared with controls, HIV repertoires had narrower CDR3 length ranges, and the network structure pointed to an antigen-experienced repertoire that shifted only slightly toward naive after ART. Limited PBMC availability meant only the TCR beta chain was sequenced, without alpha chain pairing. Starting ART was linked to a significant rise in TRB diversity, yet even with long-term ART the diversity remained significantly lower than in transplant donor controls.

To be included, a participant needed at least one PBMC sample from before ART initiation plus at least two post-ART samples. All participants with HIV were treated in the United States of America. Before DNA extraction, cryopreserved samples of about 1-11 million PBMC were thawed and then washed. At the time of the earliest PBMC sample for each participant with HIV, ages ranged from roughly 23 to 55 years. PBMC samples were contributed by each participant from 1-4 timepoints before ART initiation and 2-8 timepoints after ART initiation, with a median of 7 samples. For every participant, serial HIV viral load, CD4+ T-cell count, ART history and demographic data were obtained. Genomic DNA was extracted from unsorted PBMC with a Qiagen kit on a QIAcube, with processing performed in batches of 12 samples. Comments on this clone: Its antigen has not been determined. No much larger clonotype is one base removed from it; base qualities were not supplied.

Sequencing of the TRB variable region was done with the immunoSEQ hsTCRB v3.0 assay at survey level resolution. The targeted TRB sequencing depth was about 40,000-55,000 T-cell genomes per sample. Pooled TRB libraries were sequenced on an Illumina MiSeq with a v3 150-cycle kit. The authors processed their data as follows. Repertoire analysis was run in R within a reproducible Nextflow workflow that covered QC, data transformation and analysis. Custom analyses were implemented in LymphoSeq2, an R package for AIRR-Seq data exploration. A few samples that produced fewer than 5000 total TRB sequences were removed, so 150 to 200 HIV repertoires were analyzed. Among the roughly 180 retained HIV repertoires, 55 to 65 were collected before ART initiation and 129 after ART initiation. Each repertoire was downsampled to 5000 TRB nucleotide sequences, and summary statistics were averaged across 100 downsampling iterations. TRB sequences were retained for analysis only if CDR3 regions of at least seven amino acids were present. Two measures captured diversity: a Shannon entropy-derived clonality score and the Gini coefficient. In the repertoire networks, any two of the top 5000 CDR3 amino acid sequences were connected whenever the two sequences differed by an edit distance of one. GLIPH2 predicted antigen specificity groups and MHC restriction for TRB CDR3 amino acid sequences. To flag known associations with CMV, EBV, HIV or tissue antigens, CDR3 amino acid sequences were compared against VDJdb and McPAS-TCR. Pre-ART, post-ART and control groups were compared with Wilcoxon signed-rank tests and Holm-Bonferroni correction. TCRdb's version of the immuneACCESS table is confined to in-frame rearrangements and falls short of the full clone set. An unresolved V gene accounts for under half of the shortfall where checked; the remainder is of unknown origin. For V, J and clone size, that table is used; D and trimming come from the DNA. For this sample the table gives approximately 45,000 clones, of which roughly 86% were detected only once. 4% to 5.5% of the sample is held by the ten biggest clonotypes.

The chain couples TRBV14 to TRBJ1-2; a tentative D match to TRBD1 spans 6 bases. The source was unsorted PBMCs, collected 0.1 years before starting antiretroviral therapy. This clonotype originated in a woman aged 45-65 years with HIV. The CDR3 loop reads CASSQVGTLNYGYTF. The DNA reads TGTGCCAGCAGCCAAGTAGGGACACTTAACTATGGCTACACCTTC.